This T cell receptor beta chain was recorded in a study of blood T cell repertoires in COVID-19. Study background: Spain, Italy and the United States supplied samples that represented acute and convalescent COVID-19.

The length of the CDR3 is 18 residues. CDR1 and CDR2 from the germline V gene are SGHTA and FQGNSA. V shed 1 base and J 3 bases; nucleotides not matched to a gene: 8. As originally analysed: Researchers report that nucleated cell counts were estimated from reference gene primer amplification. Profiling relied on immunoSEQ multiplex PCR, and the TCRdb table lists in-frame clones only, not all of them. From that table come the V and J calls and clone size; the DNA was used to work out D and trimming. The table includes 200,000 to 250,000 clones, approximately 84% detected once. The sequence was obtained from a man over 45 who had recovered from COVID-19. Input material: peripheral blood. The chain combines TRBV7-2 with TRBJ2-3, with 12 bases lining up with TRBD2. CDR3 region: CASSLDFLAGGRTDTQYF. The CDR3 nucleotides are TGTGCCAGCAGCTTAGACTTCCTAGCGGGAGGGCGTACAGATACGCAGTATTTT. Full variable domain (outside the CDR3, taken from reference TRBV7-2 and TRBJ2-3): GAGVSQSPSNKVTEKGKDVELRCDPISGHTALYWYRQSLGQGLEFLIYFQGNSAPDKSGLPSDRFSAERTGGSVSTLTIQRTQQEDSAVYLCASSLDFLAGGRTDTQYFGPGTRLTVL.